This is a list of T cell receptor beta chains from one sample in a study of blood T cell repertoires in COVID-19. Assay used: immunoSEQ multiplex PCR; TCRdb lists only in-frame clones, some missing. This sample has about 400,000 clones, with around 84% found just once. Sequenced: peripheral blood. These receptor sequences come from a human donor in a cohort sampled during active COVID-19. CDR3s include the opening cysteine and the closing phenylalanine or tryptophan. Fields, in order: V gene, clone size, J gene, D gene, CDR3 length, CDR3 DNA, CDR3 protein. The D gene is left open where the match is weak. A clone size is listed for some rows: how often the clone was seen (once, few, many), or a class if it is expanded.

TRBV3-1/TRBV3-2	once	TRBJ1-3	TRBD1	18	TGTGCCAGCAGCCAAAACCCCCTCGCGGACAGGGGGAGAAACACCATATATTTT	CASSQNPLADRGRNTIYF
TRBV10-2	few	TRBJ1-5	TRBD1	13	TGCGCCAGCAGTACAGGGGGGGATCAGCCCCAGCATTTT	CASSTGGDQPQHF
TRBV28	-	TRBJ1-5	-	14	TGTGCCAGCTACCCCGGACAGATTAATCAGCCCCAGCATTTT	CASYPGQINQPQHF
TRBV5-6	-	TRBJ1-5	TRBD1	15	TGTGCCAGCAGCTTGGGAGGGACAGGTGATCAGCCCCAGCATTTT	CASSLGGTGDQPQHF
TRBV2	-	TRBJ1-2	-	14	TGTGCCAGCAGCGTCGGGAATTCTAACTATGGCTACACCTTC	CASSVGNSNYGYTF
TRBV29-1	-	TRBJ2-7	-	13	TGCAGCGTTGGGGCCGACAATTCCTACGAGCAGTACTTC	CSVGADNSYEQYF
TRBV5-1	-	TRBJ1-2	-	15	TGCGCCAGCAGCTTGGCCGGGGGTGGCGGTGGAGGCTACACCTTC	CASSLAGGGGGGYTF
TRBV5-1	-	TRBJ1-6	-	15	TGCGCCAGCAGCTTGCGGGGATTCGGTAATTCACCCCTCCACTTT	CASSLRGFGNSPLHF
TRBV5-1	-	TRBJ2-2	TRBD1	17	TGCGCCAGCAGCTTGGAGCCACAGGGGGCGGGCACCGGGGAGCTGTTTTTT	CASSLEPQGAGTGELFF
TRBV28	-	TRBJ2-4	-	16	TGTGCCAGCAGTCCCCATAGGGGGAACCGCGGAAACATTCAGTACTTC	CASSPHRGNRGNIQYF
TRBV19	-	TRBJ1-4	TRBD1	14	TGTGCCAGCAAGTCTCGACAGGGCTTGGAAAAACTGTTTTTT	CASKSRQGLEKLFF
TRBV7-2	-	TRBJ2-5	TRBD2	17	TGTGCCAGCAGCCTCAACGGGGGGGCGGCTAAACAAGAGACCCAGTACTTC	CASSLNGGAAKQETQYF
TRBV9	-	TRBJ2-7	TRBD2	16	TGTGCCAGCAGCGTAGTGGGACTAGCGGGAGGGCCCGAGCAGTACTTC	CASSVVGLAGGPEQYF
TRBV6-6	-	TRBJ2-3	TRBD2	16	TGTGCCAGCAGTTACCGTAGCGGGGGGGTTTCAGATACGCAGTATTTT	CASSYRSGGVSDTQYF
TRBV5-1	-	TRBJ2-1	-	13	TGCGCCAGCAGCTTGGACCTACACAATGAGCAGTTCTTC	CASSLDLHNEQFF
TRBV5-5	-	TRBJ2-5	TRBD1	13	TGTGCCAGCAGCTCGACAGGGGAAGAGACCCAGTACTTC	CASSSTGEETQYF
TRBV7-9	few	TRBJ2-1	-	16	TGTGCCAGCAGCTTAGCGGGGAGGAGCTCCTACAATGAGCAGTTCTTC	CASSLAGRSSYNEQFF
TRBV3-1/TRBV3-2	-	TRBJ1-5	TRBD1	14	TGTGCCAGCAGCCACTCAGGGGGAGGTCAGCCCCAGCATTTT	CASSHSGGGQPQHF
TRBV19	-	TRBJ1-1	TRBD1	13	TGTGCCAGCAACCGACAGGGGCTAAGGGAAGCTTTCTTT	CASNRQGLREAFF
TRBV19	once	TRBJ1-1	-	13	TGTGCCAGTAGTAAGACACGTCGGACTGAAGCTTTCTTT	CASSKTRRTEAFF
TRBV19	-	TRBJ1-5	-	12	TGTGCCAGCAACAAGAACAATCAGCCCCAGCATTTT	CASNKNNQPQHF
TRBV15	-	TRBJ2-7	-	14	TGTGCCACCAGCAGAGATAAGTCCCAGGACGAGCAGTACTTC	CATSRDKSQDEQYF
TRBV5-5	-	TRBJ2-7	-	13	TGTGCCAGCAGTCCTAGTTCCTCCTACGAGCAGTACTTC	CASSPSSSYEQYF
TRBV6-5	-	TRBJ2-7	TRBD2	14	TGTGCCAGCAGAAATAGCGGGGCCTCCTACGAGCAGTACTTC	CASRNSGASYEQYF
TRBV29-1	-	TRBJ1-5	-	12	TGCAGCGTAAGGGAGGGCAATCAGCCCCAGCATTTT	CSVREGNQPQHF
TRBV19	-	TRBJ1-2	-	14	TGTGCCAGTAGTCGACCGGGACACCTCTATGGCTACACCTTC	CASSRPGHLYGYTF
TRBV13	-	TRBJ2-7	TRBD1	15	TGTGCCAGCAGCTTCCGGACAGGGGGGTTTGACGAGCAGTACTTC	CASSFRTGGFDEQYF